A selection of T cell receptor beta chains follows, all from one sample in a study of blood T cells in healthy people across ages. TCRdb processed the 5' RACE reads anew with MiXCR; each CDR3 protein has one entry. The sample lists around 1,800,000 distinct CDR3 sequences, 39% occurring once. Specimen: blood. These receptors were taken from a human donor in good health. Each CDR3 is given with its conserved first and last residue. D genes are given only for firm matches. Part of the rows lack a size; the others show once, few, many or a class for expanded clones.

TRBJ2-3 . TRBV2 . TGTGCCAGCATTGGGCTGGCAGTCACAGATACGCAGTATTTT CASIGLAVTDTQYF
TRBJ1-2 few TRBV19 . TGTGCCAGTAGTATCCCAGGTTCCCCCTTCTATGGCTACACCTTC CASSIPGSPFYGYTF
TRBJ2-5 few TRBV5-1 TRBD2 TGTGTCAGCAGCTTGGCCCCCCCTAGCGGGGGGGCCAGTGAAGAGACCCAGTACTTC CVSSLAPPSGGASEETQYF
TRBJ2-3 few TRBV5-1 TRBD2 TGCGCCAGCAGCCCCTCGGTGGTAGCGGGGGGGCCCACAGATACGCAGTATTTT CASSPSVVAGGPTDTQYF
TRBJ1-6 . TRBV20-1 . TGCAGTGCTAGAGATGCGGGACGGGACCCCTCCTATAATTCACCCCTCCACTTT CSARDAGRDPSYNSPLHF
TRBJ2-1 few TRBV25-1 . TGTGCCAGCAGTGGGGGGGAGGACCACAATGAGCAGTTCTTC CASSGGEDHNEQFF
TRBJ2-7 . TRBV9 . TGTGCCAGCAGCGTGGGTTTTTCCACGGCCTACGAGCAGTACTTC CASSVGFSTAYEQYF
TRBJ2-1 few TRBV29-1 TRBD1 TGCAGCGCTACAGGGGTTGCATACAATGAGCAGTTCTTC CSATGVAYNEQFF
TRBJ2-1 few TRBV9 . TGTGCCAGCAGCGTAGCGGGGTCGGGAAATGAGCAGTTCTTC CASSVAGSGNEQFF
TRBJ1-5 few TRBV29-1 . TGCAGCGTCGGGGGTAGGGGGGGTCAGCCCCAGCATTTT CSVGGRGGQPQHF
TRBJ2-1 . TRBV3-1 . TGTGCCAGCAGCCAAGGATTATTTAGGGGGGGGGCTGTTTGGGAGCAGTTCTTC CASSQGLFRGGAVWEQFF
TRBJ1-2 . TRBV7-9 . TGTGCCAGCAGCTTAGCAGGCGCAAGAGATGGCTACACCTTC CASSLAGARDGYTF
TRBJ1-1 . TRBV29-1 TRBD1 TGCAGCGTCACCGGGACAGGGTTCACTGAAGCTTTCTTT CSVTGTGFTEAFF
TRBJ2-5 . TRBV30 TRBD2 TGTGCCTGGACTAAGGGACTAGCGGAAGAGACCCAGTACTTC CAWTKGLAEETQYF
TRBJ1-2 . TRBV7-9 TRBD1 TGTGCCAGCATCCGCACCAGGGGGCGATCCTATGGCTACACCTTC CASIRTRGRSYGYTF
TRBJ1-2 . TRBV12-3/TRBV12-4 . TGTGCCAGCAGTTTATTTGGCGACAATTCCGGTGGCTATGGCTACACCTTC CASSLFGDNSGGYGYTF
TRBJ1-2 . TRBV29-1 . TGCAGCGCCACCCGGGGCACGCTCTATGGCTACACCTTC CSATRGTLYGYTF
TRBJ2-1 few TRBV7-2 . TGTGCCAGCAGCTGGGGAACAGGGAGGAAGTTCTTC CASSWGTGRKFF
TRBJ2-7 few TRBV28 . TGTGCCAGCAGTAGAGGGGGTTTAGGATACGAGCAGTACTTC CASSRGGLGYEQYF
TRBJ2-3 . TRBV4-3 TRBD2 TGCGCCAGCAGCCAAGAACCGGGACTAGCGGGGTCCACAGATACGCAGTATTTT CASSQEPGLAGSTDTQYF
TRBJ1-2 . TRBV2 . TGTGCCAGCAGTGGCACTGACAATAAGAACTATGGCTACACCTTC CASSGTDNKNYGYTF
TRBJ1-1 . TRBV20-1 . TGCAGTGCCAACAACTGGGGGGAACAGACCATGAACACTGAAGCTTTCTTT CSANNWGEQTMNTEAFF
TRBJ2-3 . TRBV5-1 . TGCGCCAGCAGCTTGGACACCACTAGCACAGATACGCAGTATTTT CASSLDTTSTDTQYF
TRBJ1-2 . TRBV7-8 TRBD1 TGTGCCAGCAGCTTAGGGGGATCCGGGACAGTCAATACTAACTATGGCTACACCTTC CASSLGGSGTVNTNYGYTF
TRBJ2-5 . TRBV29-1 TRBD1 TGCAGCGTCGGGACAGTTTTGGAGACCCAGTACTTC CSVGTVLETQYF
TRBJ1-2 . TRBV20-1 . TGCAGTGCTAGAGATCAGAGCCAGGGGTTGGGCTACACCTTC CSARDQSQGLGYTF
TRBJ2-7 . TRBV9 . TGTGCCAGCAGCGTAGCCGGGGTCGACGAGCAGTACTTC CASSVAGVDEQYF
TRBJ1-2 . TRBV29-1 TRBD1 TGCAGCGCCGGGGTAGGGGGCGCCGATGGCTACACCTTC CSAGVGGADGYTF
TRBJ1-2 once TRBV30 . TGTGCCTGGAGTCGTTGGGGAGGCTACACCTTC CAWSRWGGYTF
TRBJ1-3 . TRBV6-6 . TGTACCAGCAAGAGCAGCTCTGGAAACACCATATATTTT CTSKSSSGNTIYF
TRBJ2-3 . TRBV7-2 . TGTGCCAGCAGTTTTTTGGGACCGCGCCCCATCTACACAGATACGCAGTATTTT CASSFLGPRPIYTDTQYF
TRBJ2-7 . TRBV7-2 . TGTGCCAGCAGCGCCCGGGACCTTCAATCCTACGAGCAGTACTTC CASSARDLQSYEQYF
TRBJ1-2 . TRBV5-1 TRBD1 TGCGCCAGCAGCAGACGGACAGGGGATGGTTATGGCTACACCTTC CASSRRTGDGYGYTF
TRBJ1-2 few TRBV6-2/TRBV6-3 . TGTGCCAGCAGTTACAACAGACTGAGGTCACAGAAGGCCTATGGCTACACCTTC CASSYNRLRSQKAYGYTF
TRBJ2-7 . TRBV14 . TGTGCCAGCAGCCAAGAAATAGGGGACTACGAGCAGTACTTC CASSQEIGDYEQYF
TRBJ1-6 . TRBV28 . TGTGCCAGCAGTTTTATCAGAGCAAATTCACCCCTCCACTTT CASSFIRANSPLHF
TRBJ1-2 few TRBV20-1 . TGCAGTGCTGGACTAGAGGGCTACACCTTC CSAGLEGYTF
TRBJ1-1 few TRBV7-2 . TGTGCCAGCAGCTTAGATAGTTCAGACCAAGCTTTCTTT CASSLDSSDQAFF
TRBJ1-1 . TRBV6-1 . TGTGCCAGCAGTTCAGGACCTCCGGTGACTGAAGCTTTCTTT CASSSGPPVTEAFF
TRBJ2-7 few TRBV7-8 . TGTGCCAGCAGCTTAGCGACAGGCCCCTACGAGCAGTACTTC CASSLATGPYEQYF
TRBJ2-5 . TRBV7-9 . TGTGCCAGCAGCGCAGACGGACGGAGCCAAGAGACCCAGTACTTC CASSADGRSQETQYF
TRBJ2-3 . TRBV5-4 TRBD2 TGTGCCAGCAGCCCGGGGACTAGCGGGGAAGGGGATACGCAGTATTTT CASSPGTSGEGDTQYF
TRBJ2-7 . TRBV25-1 . TGTGCCAGCAGTGCACTCGACGCGACATCCTACGAGCAGTACTTC CASSALDATSYEQYF
TRBJ2-3 few TRBV27 . TGTGCCAGCAGCCCTCCGGGGGACAGAGAATTAAATACGCAGTATTTT CASSPPGDRELNTQYF